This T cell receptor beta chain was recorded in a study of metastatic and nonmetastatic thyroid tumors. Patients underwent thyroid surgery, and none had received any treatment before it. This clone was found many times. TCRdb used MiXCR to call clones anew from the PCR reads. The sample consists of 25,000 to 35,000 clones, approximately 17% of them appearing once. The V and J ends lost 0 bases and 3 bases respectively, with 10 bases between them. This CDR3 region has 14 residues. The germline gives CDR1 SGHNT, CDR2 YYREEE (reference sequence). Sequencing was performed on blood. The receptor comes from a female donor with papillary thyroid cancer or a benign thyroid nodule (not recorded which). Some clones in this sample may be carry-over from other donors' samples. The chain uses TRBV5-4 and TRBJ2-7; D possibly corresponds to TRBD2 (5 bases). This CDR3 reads CASSLENGDYEQYF. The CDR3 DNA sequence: TGTGCCAGCAGCTTGGAGAACGGGGACTACGAGCAGTACTTC.